Listed below are T cell receptor beta chains from one sample, sequenced in a study of vaccination effects on CD4 cells after COVID-19. These receptors have no identified antigens. The method was immunoSEQ multiplex PCR; TCRdb's version includes in-frame clones alone and lacks a portion of them. The table has roughly 41,000 clones, about 70% seen once. The sample was CD4+ T cells from PBMCs cultured with HCoV-OC43 spike peptides, taken after COVID-19 vaccination. The receptors shown here come from a human donor who received a COVID-19 vaccine. CDR3s leave out the opening cysteine and the closing phenylalanine or tryptophan.

v_gene,len,j_gene,CDR3aa
TRBV5-1,14,TRBJ1-1,ASRNTGQGVYTEAF
TRBV7-2,11,TRBJ2-3,ASSRRQGNTQY
TRBV2,11,TRBJ2-2,ASSEQGTGELF
TRBV19,14,TRBJ2-1,ASSPLASGSYNEQF
TRBV7-9,13,TRBJ2-3,ASRQGQSGTDTQY
TRBV7-8,12,TRBJ1-5,ASSKTGFYQPQH
TRBV7-2,11,TRBJ2-3,ASHRGTADTQY
TRBV6-1,17,TRBJ1-1,ASSELLGLPPLMNTEAF
TRBV4-1,11,TRBJ2-3,ASTTPGTDTQY
TRBV29-1,11,TRBJ1-3,SPRAGNGNTIY
TRBV9,11,TRBJ1-6,ASSVNYNSPLH
TRBV11-2,9,TRBJ2-1,ASSLVNEQF
TRBV6-1,10,TRBJ1-1,ASSDTGFEAF
TRBV7-9,12,TRBJ2-5,ASSAWVTQETQY
TRBV15,14,TRBJ2-1,ATSRGGTASYNEQF
TRBV5-5,12,TRBJ1-4,ASSSGQGNEKLF
TRBV9,11,TRBJ1-6,ASSESSDSPLH
TRBV12-3/TRBV12-4,10,TRBJ1-2,ASSLAFYGYT
TRBV5-1,14,TRBJ1-2,ASSSSPGQGRNGYT
TRBV10-2,13,TRBJ2-1,ASSESSGVYNEQF
TRBV3-1/TRBV3-2,11,TRBJ2-7,ASSQGNPYEQY
TRBV30,11,TRBJ1-3,AWTRDSGNTIY
TRBV2,11,TRBJ2-5,AVPRGGEETQY
TRBV13,13,TRBJ2-1,ASSWPGLAGGEQF
TRBV19,13,TRBJ1-6,ASSIRDGYNSPLH
TRBV5-1,14,TRBJ2-6,ASSFTGTSGANVLT
TRBV11-2,14,TRBJ2-1,ASSPRFVTSRGFKF
TRBV6-5,9,TRBJ1-5,ASQRVGPQH
TRBV24-1,14,TRBJ2-3,ATSDPEGGLTDTQY
TRBV5-4,10,TRBJ2-3,ASSLASDTQY
TRBV29-1,9,TRBJ2-3,SVARWDTQY
TRBV2,10,TRBJ1-2,ASIRETRVET
TRBV7-9,14,TRBJ2-5,ASSLASGGRQETQY
TRBV18,12,TRBJ1-3,ASSQQGSGNTIY
TRBV6-1,15,TRBJ1-6,ASSEVDRGTRNSPLH
TRBV6-4,11,TRBJ1-1,ASSVTGGTEAF
TRBV7-8,12,TRBJ1-4,ASSLGRVDEKLF
TRBV11-2,12,TRBJ1-1,ASSLDRVNTEAF
TRBV9,16,TRBJ2-3,ASSVHTSRGRRTDTQY
TRBV29-1,11,TRBJ1-5,SVRQGEHQPQH
TRBV9,13,TRBJ2-3,ASSTWTDTTDTQY
TRBV15,14,TRBJ1-5,ATSRGRTGKDNPQH
TRBV3-1/TRBV3-2,17,TRBJ2-3,ASSHRVAGVPWGTDTQY
TRBV29-1,10,TRBJ1-1,SVRQSNTEAF
TRBV14,12,TRBJ2-3,ASSQDRSADTQY
TRBV5-6,12,TRBJ2-7,ASTPTPSSYEQY
TRBV29-1,12,TRBJ1-2,SVERVGPNYGYT
TRBV10-2,11,TRBJ1-1,ASSESRRTEAF
TRBV6-4,13,TRBJ2-7,ASSDGTSGSYEQY
TRBV7-9,10,TRBJ2-3,ASSFSGDTQY
TRBV3-1/TRBV3-2,11,TRBJ1-1,ASSPQEGYEAF
TRBV18,11,TRBJ1-2,ASSPDSSYGYT
TRBV6-4,13,TRBJ2-3,ASSERGRGTDTQY
TRBV2,11,TRBJ2-1,ASTGGAYNEQF